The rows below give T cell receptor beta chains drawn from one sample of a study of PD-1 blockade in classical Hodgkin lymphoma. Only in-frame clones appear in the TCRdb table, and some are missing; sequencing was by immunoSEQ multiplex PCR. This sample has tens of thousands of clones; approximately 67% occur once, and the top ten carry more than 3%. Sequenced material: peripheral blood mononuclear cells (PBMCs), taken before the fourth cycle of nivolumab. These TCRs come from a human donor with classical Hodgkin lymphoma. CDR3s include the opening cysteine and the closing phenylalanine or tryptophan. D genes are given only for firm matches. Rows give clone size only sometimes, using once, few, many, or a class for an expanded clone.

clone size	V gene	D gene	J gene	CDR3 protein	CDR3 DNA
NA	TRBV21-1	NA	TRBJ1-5	CASSKSGHSSNQPQHF	TGTGCCAGCAGCAAATCGGGACATAGTAGCAATCAGCCCCAGCATTTT
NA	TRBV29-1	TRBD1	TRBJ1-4	CSVKGTGNEKLFF	TGCAGCGTCAAGGGGACAGGGAATGAAAAACTGTTTTTT
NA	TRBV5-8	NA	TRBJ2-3	CASSFSLHTDTQYF	TGTGCCAGCAGCTTCTCCCTCCACACAGATACGCAGTATTTT
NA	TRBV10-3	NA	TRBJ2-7	CAISDGSEQYF	TGTGCCATCAGTGACGGGTCCGAGCAGTACTTC
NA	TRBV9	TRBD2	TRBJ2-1	CASSVDPSGLGNEQFF	TGTGCCAGCAGCGTAGATCCTAGCGGCCTGGGGAATGAGCAGTTCTTC
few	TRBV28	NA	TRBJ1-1	CASSLEADEALNTEAFF	TGTGCCAGCAGTTTAGAGGCAGATGAGGCCCTGAACACTGAAGCTTTCTTT
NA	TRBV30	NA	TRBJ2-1	CAWSEQGGEQFF	TGTGCCTGGAGTGAACAGGGAGGTGAGCAGTTCTTC
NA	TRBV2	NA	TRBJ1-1	CASSEAESEAFF	TGTGCCAGCAGTGAGGCTGAATCGGAAGCTTTCTTT
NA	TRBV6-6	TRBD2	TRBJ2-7	CASTMWTSGSSYEQYF	TGTGCCAGCACCATGTGGACTAGCGGGAGCTCCTACGAGCAGTACTTC
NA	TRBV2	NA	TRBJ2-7	CATRGADSYEQYF	TGTGCCACCCGGGGAGCAGACTCCTACGAGCAGTACTTC
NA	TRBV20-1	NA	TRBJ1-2	CSASWGRGYTF	TGCAGTGCTAGCTGGGGACGGGGCTACACCTTC
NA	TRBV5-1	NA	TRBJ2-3	CASSLAQTTDTQYF	TGCGCCAGCAGCTTGGCCCAGACCACAGATACGCAGTATTTT
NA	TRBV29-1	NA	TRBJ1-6	CSVGPSLNSPLHF	TGCAGCGTTGGACCGAGCCTAAATTCACCCCTCCACTTT
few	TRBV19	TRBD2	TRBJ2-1	CASGSGGAFGEQFF	TGTGCCAGTGGAAGCGGGGGGGCCTTCGGGGAGCAGTTCTTC
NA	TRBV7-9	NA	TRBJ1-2	CASSLVADGGYTF	TGTGCCAGCAGCTTAGTAGCAGACGGTGGCTACACCTTC
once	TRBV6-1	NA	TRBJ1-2	CASSAEVLGRGFIF	TGTGCCAGCAGTGCCGAGGTCTTGGGCAGGGGCTTTATCTTC
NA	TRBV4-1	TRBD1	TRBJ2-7	CASSQTDRGYEQYF	TGCGCCAGCAGCCAGACGGACAGGGGCTACGAGCAGTACTTC
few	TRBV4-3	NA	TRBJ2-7	CASSQDSGMSYGEQYF	TGCGCCAGCAGCCAAGATTCGGGTATGTCCTATGGCGAGCAGTACTTC
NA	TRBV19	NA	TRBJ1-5	CASTGGQTNQPQHF	TGTGCCAGTACCGGGGGGCAGACTAATCAGCCCCAGCATTTT
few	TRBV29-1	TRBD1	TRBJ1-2	CSVGLDRGYTF	TGCAGCGTTGGATTGGACAGGGGCTACACCTTC
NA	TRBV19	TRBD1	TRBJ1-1	CASRQQSGTDGAAFF	TGTGCCAGTAGGCAACAATCCGGGACAGACGGGGCAGCTTTCTTT
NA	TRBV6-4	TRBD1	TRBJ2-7	CASSPAPDRYYEQYF	TGTGCCAGCAGTCCGGCCCCGGACAGGTACTACGAGCAGTACTTC
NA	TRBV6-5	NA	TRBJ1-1	CASSALGHTEAFF	TGTGCCAGCAGTGCCCTCGGCCACACTGAAGCTTTCTTT
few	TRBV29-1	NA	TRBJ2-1	CGTQGRGANEQFF	TGCGGGACTCAGGGTAGAGGGGCCAATGAGCAGTTCTTC
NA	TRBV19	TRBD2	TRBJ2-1	CASSMTSGYNEQFF	TGTGCCAGTAGTATGACTAGCGGGTACAATGAGCAGTTCTTC
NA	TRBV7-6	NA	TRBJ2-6	CASGISRANVLTF	TGTGCCAGCGGAATTTCTAGGGCCAACGTCCTGACTTTC
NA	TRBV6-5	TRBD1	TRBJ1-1	CASSGQGGLGTEAFF	TGTGCCAGCAGTGGACAGGGAGGGTTGGGGACTGAAGCTTTCTTT